These 11 T cell receptor beta chains were all obtained from the same sample, sequenced in a study of metastatic and nonmetastatic thyroid tumors. Thyroid surgery had not been preceded by any treatment in any patient. TCRdb recomputed clones from the PCR reads via MiXCR. The repertoire includes roughly 34,000 clones, 20% to 25% of them detected once, and roughly 3.1% sits in the top ten. Input material: tumor tissue. The receptors shown here come from a male donor with papillary thyroid cancer or a benign thyroid nodule (not recorded which). Some clones in this sample may be carry-over from other donors' samples.

Regarding this clone: One junction end disagrees with the germline gene, perhaps due to a read error. The chain has TRBV2 and TRBJ2-7, with 10 bases lining up with TRBD2. The CDR3 consists of 14 residues. Germline V lookup: CDR1 SNHLY, CDR2 FYNNEI. CDR3 in amino acids: CVSEGLAVTYEQYF. CDR3 nucleotides: TGTGTCAGCGAAGGACTAGCGGTTACCTACGAGCAGTACTTC.

This clone is labeled as medium-sized. V usage is TRBV7-2 and J usage is TRBJ2-7, with a tentative D call TRBD2 (6 bases). With 4 bases removed from V and 9 bases from J, the gap between germline ends came to 13 bases. CDR1 SGHTA and CDR2 FQGNSA come from the germline V gene. The CDR3 sequence is 12 residues long. The CDR3 nucleotides read TGTGCCAGCAGCTGGGAGGCTGGCGGGCAGTACTTC. It translates to CASSWEAGGQYF.

This clone is labeled as medium-sized. The V call is TRBV27, the J call TRBJ2-7, with D uncertain. V lost 6 bases and J 1 base, leaving 16 bases between the germline ends. The CDR3 length is 15 residues. Germline CDR1 and CDR2: MNHEY and SMNVEV (reference sequence). CDR3 nucleotide sequence: TGTGCCAGCAGCTATGAGACCGGGCCTTCCTACGAGCAGTACTTC. This translates into CASSYETGPSYEQYF.

This clone was recorded at least ten times. V is TRBV7-3 and J is TRBJ2-5; D is possibly TRBD2 (5 bases). Trimming shortened V by 0 bases and J by 5 bases, and 13 bases separated the two germline ends. The CDR3 runs 15 residues. From germline, CDR1 is SGHTA and CDR2 FQGTGA. DNA of the CDR3: TGTGCCAGCAGCTTAACGGGTGGGAGAGAGGAGACCCAGTACTTC. It is translated as CASSLTGGREETQYF.

This clone was seen a few times. At one end, the junction sequence differs from germline, possibly due to a read error. The J gene is TRBJ2-3, the V gene TRBV28; 7 nucleotides line up with TRBD2. This CDR3 comprises 11 residues. From germline, CDR1 is MDHEN and CDR2 SYDVKM. The CDR3 sequence: CASIEAGTLGF. In DNA form, the CDR3 reads TGTGCCAGCATCGAAGCGGGAACCCTGGGGTTT. The full variable domain, in which reference TRBV28 and TRBJ2-3 provide the parts outside the CDR3, is DVKVTQSSRYLVKRTGEKVFLECVQDMDHENMFWYRQDPGLGLRLIYFSYDVKMKEKGDIPEGYSVSREKKERFSLILESASTNQTSMYLCASIEAGTLGFGPGTRLTVL.

On this clone: An end of the junction does not agree with germline; a read error may underlie this. The V gene is TRBV11-2, the J gene TRBJ2-3, with D possibly TRBD2 on 5 matching bases. In germline, CDR1 is SGHAT, CDR2 FQNNGV. The CDR3 has 16 amino acids. CDR3 region: CASILDPGKTGDTQYF. As DNA, the CDR3 is TGTGCCAGCATCTTAGATCCCGGGAAGACGGGTGATACGCAGTATTTT.

Relative to its sample, this clone is medium-sized. CDR3 sequence reads: CASSIMQGSSSPLHF. The CDR3 DNA sequence: TGTGCCAGTAGTATAATGCAGGGATCAAGTTCACCCCTCCACTTT. V usage is TRBV19 and J usage is TRBJ1-6, with D tentatively TRBD1 (5 bases). The CDR3 has 15 residues. Looked up from germline, CDR1 is LNHDA and CDR2 is SQIVND (reference sequence). The V end was cut by 2 bases, the J end by 9 bases, with 14 bases between.

This clone was seen a handful of times. J is TRBJ2-1 and V is TRBV10-3, with 8 bases lining up with TRBD1. V lost 6 bases to trimming and J lost 0 bases; unmatched junction nucleotides: 10. The CDR3 length is 17 residues. Germline loops: CDR1 ENHRY, CDR2 SYGVKD. CDR3 protein: CAISPDRGPISYNEQFF. Written as DNA, the CDR3 is TGTGCCATCAGCCCTGACAGGGGTCCGATCTCCTACAATGAGCAGTTCTTC.

This clone was seen a handful of times. The chain has TRBV12-3 or TRBV12-4 and TRBJ2-7; D uncertain. CDR3 size: 16 residues. V was pared by 6 bases and J by 7 bases, with 25 bases between. The CDR3 nucleotides read TGTGCCAGCAGCCCCTCCTTGACGGTGGTAACCAGTGAGCAGTACTTC. Amino acids: CASSPSLTVVTSEQYF.

By share, this clone counts as medium-sized. J is TRBJ2-5 and V is TRBV28, with no clear D. The germline gives CDR1 MDHEN, CDR2 SYDVKM. V lost 3 bases to trimming and J lost 3 bases, with 5 bases between them. This CDR3 is 12 amino acids long. Written as DNA, the CDR3 is TGTGCCAGCAGTTTTCCAGAAGAGACCCAGTACTTC. Its protein product is CASSFPEETQYF.

This clone appeared many times. This chain uses TRBV30 with TRBJ1-4, with D possibly matching TRBD1 (5 bases). This CDR3 comprises 14 residues. V was trimmed by 3 bases and J by 1 base, leaving 9 bases between them. Germline CDR1 GTSNPN, CDR2 SVGIG (reference sequence). CDR3 region: CAWRARVTNEKLFF. Here the CDR3 DNA reads TGTGCCTGGAGGGCCAGGGTAACTAATGAAAAACTGTTTTTT.